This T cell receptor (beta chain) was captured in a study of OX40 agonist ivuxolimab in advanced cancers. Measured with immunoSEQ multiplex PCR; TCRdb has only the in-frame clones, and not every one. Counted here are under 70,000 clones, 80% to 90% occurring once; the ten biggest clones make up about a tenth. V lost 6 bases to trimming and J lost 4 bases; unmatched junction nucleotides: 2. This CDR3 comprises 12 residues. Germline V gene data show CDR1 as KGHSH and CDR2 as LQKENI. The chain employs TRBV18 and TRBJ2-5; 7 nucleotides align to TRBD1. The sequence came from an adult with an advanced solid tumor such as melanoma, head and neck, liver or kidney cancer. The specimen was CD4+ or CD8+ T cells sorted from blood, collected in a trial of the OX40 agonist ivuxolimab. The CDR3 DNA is TGTGCCAGCTCCCCAGGGGGAGAGACCCAGTACTTC. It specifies CASSPGGETQYF.